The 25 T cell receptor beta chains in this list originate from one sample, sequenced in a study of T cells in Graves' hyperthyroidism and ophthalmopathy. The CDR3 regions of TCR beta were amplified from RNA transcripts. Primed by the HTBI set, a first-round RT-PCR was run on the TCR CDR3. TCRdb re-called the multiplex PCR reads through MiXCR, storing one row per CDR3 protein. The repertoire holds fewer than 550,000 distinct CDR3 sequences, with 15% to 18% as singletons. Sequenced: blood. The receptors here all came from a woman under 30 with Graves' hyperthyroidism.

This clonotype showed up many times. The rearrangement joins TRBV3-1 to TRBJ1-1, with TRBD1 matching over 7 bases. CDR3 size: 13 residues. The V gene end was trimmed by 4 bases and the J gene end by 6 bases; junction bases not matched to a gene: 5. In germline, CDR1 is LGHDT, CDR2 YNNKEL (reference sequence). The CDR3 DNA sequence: TGTGCCAGCAGCCGCCGACAGGGATCTGAAGCTTTCTTT. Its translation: CASSRRQGSEAFF. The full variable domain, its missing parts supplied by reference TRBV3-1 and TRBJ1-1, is DTAVSQTPKYLVTQMGNDKSIKCEQNLGHDTMYWYKQDSKKFLKIMFSYNNKELIINETVPNRFSPKSPDKAHLNLHINSLELGDSAVYFCASSRRQGSEAFFGQGTRLTVV.

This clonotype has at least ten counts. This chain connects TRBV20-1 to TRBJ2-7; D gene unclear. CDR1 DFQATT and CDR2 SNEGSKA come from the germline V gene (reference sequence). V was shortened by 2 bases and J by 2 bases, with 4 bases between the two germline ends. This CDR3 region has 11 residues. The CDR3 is CSARQAYEQYF. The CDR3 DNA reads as TGCAGTGCTAGACAGGCCTACGAGCAGTACTTC.

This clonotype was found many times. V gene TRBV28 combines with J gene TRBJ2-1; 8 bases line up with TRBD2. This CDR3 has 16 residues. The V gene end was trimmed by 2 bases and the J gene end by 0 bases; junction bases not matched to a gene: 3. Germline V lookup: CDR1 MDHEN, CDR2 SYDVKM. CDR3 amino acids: CASSLQRGGSYNEQFF. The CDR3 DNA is TGTGCCAGCAGTTTACAACGGGGGGGCTCCTACAATGAGCAGTTCTTC.

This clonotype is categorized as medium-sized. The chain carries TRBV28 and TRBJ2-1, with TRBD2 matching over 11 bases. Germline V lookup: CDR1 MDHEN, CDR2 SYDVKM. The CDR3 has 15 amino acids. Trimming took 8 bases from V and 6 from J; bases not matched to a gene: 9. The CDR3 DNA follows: TGTGCCAGCCAGGATAGCGGGGGGGCCGGCAATGAGCAGTTCTTC. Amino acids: CASQDSGGAGNEQFF.

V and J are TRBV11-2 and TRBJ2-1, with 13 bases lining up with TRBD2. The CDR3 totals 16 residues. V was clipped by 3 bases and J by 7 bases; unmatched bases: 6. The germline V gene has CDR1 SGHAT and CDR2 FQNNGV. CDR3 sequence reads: CASSLSTSGGANEQFF. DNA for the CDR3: TGTGCCAGCAGCTTGAGTACTAGCGGGGGGGCGAATGAGCAGTTCTTC.

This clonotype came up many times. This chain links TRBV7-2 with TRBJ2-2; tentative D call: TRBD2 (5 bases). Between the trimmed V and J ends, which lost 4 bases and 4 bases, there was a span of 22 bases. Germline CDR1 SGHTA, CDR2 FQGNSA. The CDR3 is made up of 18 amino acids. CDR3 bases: TGTGCCAGCAGCTCCCGGCCGGATTGGGCGGACTTCACCGGGGAGCTGTTTTTT. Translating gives CASSSRPDWADFTGELFF.

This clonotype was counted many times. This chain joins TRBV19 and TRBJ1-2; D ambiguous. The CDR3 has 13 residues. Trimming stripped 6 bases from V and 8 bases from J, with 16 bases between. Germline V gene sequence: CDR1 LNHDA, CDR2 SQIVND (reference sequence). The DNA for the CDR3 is TGTGCCAGTAGACCTTGGAGGCGTCGAGGCTACACCTTC. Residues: CASRPWRRRGYTF. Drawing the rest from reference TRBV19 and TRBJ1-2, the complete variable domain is DGGITQSPKYLFRKEGQNVTLSCEQNLNHDAMYWYRQDPGQGLRLIYYSQIVNDFQKGDIAEGYSVSREKKESFPLTVTSAQKNPTAFYLCASRPWRRRGYTFGSGTRLTVV.

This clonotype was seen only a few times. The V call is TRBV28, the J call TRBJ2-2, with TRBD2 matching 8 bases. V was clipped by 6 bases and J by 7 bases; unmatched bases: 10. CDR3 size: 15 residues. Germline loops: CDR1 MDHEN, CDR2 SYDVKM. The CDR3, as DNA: TGTGCCAGCAGCCCTCCGGGGGGGCCGGGCGGGGAGCTGTTTTTT. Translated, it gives CASSPPGGPGGELFF.

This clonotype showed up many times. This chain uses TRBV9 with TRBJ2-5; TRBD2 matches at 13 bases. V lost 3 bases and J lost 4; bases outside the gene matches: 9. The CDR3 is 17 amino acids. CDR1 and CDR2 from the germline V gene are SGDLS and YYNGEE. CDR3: CASSAQTSGGRGETQYF. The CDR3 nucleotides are TGTGCCAGCAGCGCTCAGACTAGCGGGGGGAGGGGAGAGACCCAGTACTTC.

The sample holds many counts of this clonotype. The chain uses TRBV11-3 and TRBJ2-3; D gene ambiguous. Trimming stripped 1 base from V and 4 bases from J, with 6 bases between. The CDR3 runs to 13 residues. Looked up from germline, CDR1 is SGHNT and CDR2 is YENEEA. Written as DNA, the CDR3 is TGTGCCAGCAGCTTAGGGCCGCCAGATACGCAGTATTTT. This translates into CASSLGPPDTQYF.

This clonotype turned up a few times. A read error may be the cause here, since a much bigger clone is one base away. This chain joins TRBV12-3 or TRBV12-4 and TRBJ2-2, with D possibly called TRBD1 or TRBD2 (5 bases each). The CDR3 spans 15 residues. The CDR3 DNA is TGTGCCAGCAGTTTTGAAGCAGGGAACACCGGGGAGCTGGTTTTT. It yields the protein CASSFEAGNTGELVF.

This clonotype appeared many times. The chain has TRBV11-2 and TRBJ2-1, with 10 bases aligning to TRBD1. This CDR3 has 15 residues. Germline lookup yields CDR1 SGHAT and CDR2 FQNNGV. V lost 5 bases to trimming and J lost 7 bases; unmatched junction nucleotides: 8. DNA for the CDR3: TGTGCCAGCAGCCCCCGGACAGGGGGGTGGAATGAGCAGTTCTTC. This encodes CASSPRTGGWNEQFF.

The CDR3 spells CASTRGGQGSVEQFF. The CDR3 DNA reads as TGTGCCAGTACCCGGGGGGGCCAGGGAAGTGTTGAGCAGTTCTTC. The rearrangement links TRBV19 to TRBJ2-1, with 8 bases lining up with TRBD2. J lost 9 bases, V lost 7 bases, and 14 bases had no gene match. The CDR3 extends over 15 amino acids. CDR1 and CDR2 from the germline V gene are LNHDA and SQIVND (reference sequence).

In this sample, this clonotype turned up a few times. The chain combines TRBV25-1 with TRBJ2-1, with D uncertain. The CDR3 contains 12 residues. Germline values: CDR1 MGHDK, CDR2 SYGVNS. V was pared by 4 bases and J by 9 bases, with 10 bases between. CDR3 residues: CASSATGPEQFF. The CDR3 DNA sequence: TGTGCCAGCAGTGCGACCGGCCCTGAGCAGTTCTTC.

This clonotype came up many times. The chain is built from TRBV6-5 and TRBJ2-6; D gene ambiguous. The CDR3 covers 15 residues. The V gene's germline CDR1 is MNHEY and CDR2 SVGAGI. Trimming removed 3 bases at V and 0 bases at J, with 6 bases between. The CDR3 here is CASSYEASGANVLTF. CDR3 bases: TGTGCCAGCAGTTATGAGGCCTCTGGGGCCAACGTCCTGACTTTC.

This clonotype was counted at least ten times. CDR3 in amino acids: CASSPGGLAKNIQYF. In DNA, the CDR3 is TGTGCCAGCAGCCCAGGGGGTTTAGCCAAAAACATTCAGTACTTC. The J gene is TRBJ2-4, the V gene TRBV12-3 or TRBV12-4, with 7 bases that match TRBD1. This CDR3 has 15 amino acids. J lost 0 bases, V lost 6 bases, and 5 bases had no gene match.

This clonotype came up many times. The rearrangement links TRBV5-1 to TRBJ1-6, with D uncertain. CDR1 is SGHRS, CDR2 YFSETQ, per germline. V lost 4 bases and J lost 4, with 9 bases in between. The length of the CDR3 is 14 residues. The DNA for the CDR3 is TGCGCCAGCAGCCTGAATCAGTATAATTCACCCCTCCACTTT. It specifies CASSLNQYNSPLHF. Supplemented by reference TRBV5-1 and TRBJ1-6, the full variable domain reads KAGVTQTPRYLIKTRGQQVTLSCSPISGHRSVSWYQQTPGQGLQFLFEYFSETQRNKGNFPGRFSGRQFSNSRSEMNVSTLELGDSALYLCASSLNQYNSPLHFGNGTRLTVT.

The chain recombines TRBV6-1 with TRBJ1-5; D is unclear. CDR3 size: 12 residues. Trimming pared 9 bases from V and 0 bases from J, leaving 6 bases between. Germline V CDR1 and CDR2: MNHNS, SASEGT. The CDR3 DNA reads TGTGCCAGTACCTATAGCAATCAGCCCCAGCATTTT. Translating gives CASTYSNQPQHF.

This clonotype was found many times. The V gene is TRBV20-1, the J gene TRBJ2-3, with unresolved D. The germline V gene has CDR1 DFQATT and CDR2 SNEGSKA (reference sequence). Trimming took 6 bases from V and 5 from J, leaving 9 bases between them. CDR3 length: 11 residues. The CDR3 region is CSAGVGDTQYF. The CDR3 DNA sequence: TGCAGTGCAGGTGTCGGAGATACGCAGTATTTT.

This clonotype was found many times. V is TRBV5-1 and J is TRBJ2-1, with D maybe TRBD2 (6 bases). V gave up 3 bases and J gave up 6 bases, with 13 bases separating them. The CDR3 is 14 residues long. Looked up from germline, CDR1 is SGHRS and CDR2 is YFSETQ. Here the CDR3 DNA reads TGCGCCAGCAGCTGGGGGGACGAGACCAATGAGCAGTTCTTC. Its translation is CASSWGDETNEQFF.

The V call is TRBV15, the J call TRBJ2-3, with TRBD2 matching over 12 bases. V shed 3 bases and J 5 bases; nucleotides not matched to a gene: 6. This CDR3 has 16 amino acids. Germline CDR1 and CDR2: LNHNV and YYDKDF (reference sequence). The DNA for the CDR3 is TGTGCCACCAGCAGCGGGACTAGCGGGTGGGGAGATACGCAGTATTTT. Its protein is CATSSGTSGWGDTQYF.

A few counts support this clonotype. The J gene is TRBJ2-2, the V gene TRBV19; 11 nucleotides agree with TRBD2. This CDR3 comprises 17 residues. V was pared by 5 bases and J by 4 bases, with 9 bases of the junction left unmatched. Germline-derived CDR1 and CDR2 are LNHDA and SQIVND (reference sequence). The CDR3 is CASSDVSGRAFTGELFF. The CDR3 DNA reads TGTGCCAGTAGTGATGTTAGCGGGAGGGCCTTCACCGGGGAGCTGTTTTTT.

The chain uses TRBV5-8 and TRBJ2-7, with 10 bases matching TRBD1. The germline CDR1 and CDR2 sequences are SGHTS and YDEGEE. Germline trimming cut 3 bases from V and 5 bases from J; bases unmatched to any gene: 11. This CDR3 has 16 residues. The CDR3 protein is CASSYPGTGVPNEQYF. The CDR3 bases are TGTGCCAGCAGCTACCCCGGGACAGGGGTCCCCAACGAGCAGTACTTC.

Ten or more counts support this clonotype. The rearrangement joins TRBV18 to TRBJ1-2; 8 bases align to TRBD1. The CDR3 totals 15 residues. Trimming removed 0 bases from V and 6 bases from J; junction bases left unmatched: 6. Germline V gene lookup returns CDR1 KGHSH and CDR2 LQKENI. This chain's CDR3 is CASSPPFQGANGYTF. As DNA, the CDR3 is TGTGCCAGCTCACCACCGTTTCAGGGGGCGAATGGCTACACCTTC.

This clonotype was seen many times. The chain's CDR3 is CASSPGISSGNTIYF. Written as DNA, the CDR3 is TGTGCCAGCTCACCGGGGATCAGCTCTGGAAACACCATATATTTT. This chain joins TRBV18 and TRBJ1-3; no clear D. V was trimmed by 3 bases and J by 0 bases, leaving 9 bases between them. Germline values: CDR1 KGHSH, CDR2 LQKENI. The CDR3 is made up of 15 amino acids.